The 11 T cell receptor beta chains presented below share a single source sample, sequenced in a study of siplizumab effects on memory and regulatory T cells. Assay used: immunoSEQ multiplex PCR; TCRdb lists only in-frame clones, some missing. The sample has 97,000 or so clones, about 93% seen once. Material for sequencing was CD4+ T cells sorted from blood. These receptors were collected from a human donor in good health.

The chain joins TRBV5-6 to TRBJ2-4, with D possibly being TRBD1 (6 bases). Germline V lookup: CDR1 SGHDT, CDR2 YYEEEE. This CDR3 contains 13 residues. Trimming stripped 4 bases from V and 8 bases from J, with 13 bases between. The CDR3 loop is CASSPGQRDIQYF. CDR3 DNA sequence: TGTGCCAGCAGCCCAGGACAGAGGGACATTCAGTACTTC.

The chain links TRBV11-2 to TRBJ1-5; D unresolved. Trimming left V 2 bases short and J 3 bases short, with 11 bases between. The CDR3 extends over 15 amino acids. Germline-derived CDR1 and CDR2 are SGHAT and FQNNGV. The CDR3 here is CASSLSSNINQPQHF. Here the CDR3 DNA reads TGTGCCAGCAGCTTAAGTTCTAATATCAATCAGCCCCAGCATTTT.

This chain uses TRBV6-5 with TRBJ2-1; D gene ambiguous. This CDR3 comprises 14 residues. Trimming stripped 2 bases from V and 5 bases from J, with 10 bases between. CDR1 and CDR2 from the germline V gene are MNHEY and SVGAGI. In nucleotides, the CDR3 is TGTGCCAGCAGTTACACGAAAGAACACAATGAGCAGTTCTTC. Protein: CASSYTKEHNEQFF.

The rearrangement links TRBV7-3 to TRBJ2-1, with D unresolved. The CDR3 covers 15 residues. Germline V CDR1 and CDR2: SGHTA, FQGTGA. The ends were cut back, 5 bases at V and 2 bases at J, with 13 bases in the middle. This chain's CDR3 is CASSPTAVPYNEQFF. The CDR3 coding sequence is TGTGCCAGCAGCCCAACGGCCGTTCCCTACAATGAGCAGTTCTTC.

CDR3 sequence (DNA): TGTGCCTGGAGTGGCGAGGGAACCTACGAGCAGTACTTC. It is translated as CAWSGEGTYEQYF. The chain links TRBV30 to TRBJ2-7, with D possibly TRBD2 on 5 matching bases. Trimming stripped 1 base from V and 2 bases from J, with 9 bases between. The CDR3 runs to 13 residues. Germline loops: CDR1 GTSNPN, CDR2 SVGIG (reference sequence).

The V gene is TRBV27, the J gene TRBJ2-3, with a tentative D call TRBD2 (5 bases). Trimming took off 5 bases at V and 2 bases at J, with 14 bases between the two ends. CDR1 is MNHEY, CDR2 SMNVEV, per germline (reference sequence). The CDR3 runs 15 residues. The CDR3 here is CASSPTRVLTDTQYF. CDR3 sequence (DNA): TGTGCCAGCAGTCCAACTAGGGTCCTCACAGATACGCAGTATTTT.

The gene calls are TRBV28 and TRBJ1-4, with D possibly being TRBD1 (6 bases). Trimming stripped 2 bases from V and 7 bases from J, with 23 bases between. The CDR3 covers 18 residues. The germline V gene has CDR1 MDHEN and CDR2 SYDVKM. As DNA, the CDR3 is TGTGCCAGCAGTTTACAATATACAGGGACTCTTTTAGTTGAAAAACTGTTTTTT. This gives the protein CASSLQYTGTLLVEKLFF.

The sample holds one count of this clone. The V gene is TRBV7-7, the J gene TRBJ1-4; TRBD1 agrees at 7 bases. In germline, CDR1 is SSHAT, CDR2 FNYEAQ (reference sequence). Trimming at V came to 1 base and at J to 5 bases, leaving 4 bases not matched to a gene. The CDR3 consists of 15 residues. The CDR3 protein is CASSLGQGRNEKLFF. The CDR3 bases are TGTGCCAGCAGCTTAGGACAGGGCAGGAATGAAAAACTGTTTTTT.

The V and J genes are TRBV7-3 and TRBJ2-3, with D maybe TRBD2 (6 bases). CDR3 length: 15 residues. V lost 3 bases to trimming and J lost 4 bases, with 14 bases between them. Germline V gives CDR1 SGHTA, CDR2 FQGTGA. The CDR3 sequence: CASSFTLAKPDTQYF. DNA for the CDR3: TGTGCCAGCAGCTTCACTCTAGCGAAGCCAGATACGCAGTATTTT. The variable domain in full, completed from reference TRBV7-3 and TRBJ2-3, reads GAGVSQTPSNKVTEKGKYVELRCDPISGHTALYWYRQSLGQGPEFLIYFQGTGAADDSGLPNDRFFAVRPEGSVSTLKIQRTERGDSAVYLCASSFTLAKPDTQYFGPGTRLTVL.

The chain is built from TRBV9 and TRBJ2-5; no firm D call. Looked up from germline, CDR1 is SGDLS and CDR2 is YYNGEE. The CDR3 has 15 residues. Deletions cut 4 bases from V and 2 bases from J, with 15 bases between. The CDR3 is CASSSGGTPQETQYF. CDR3 coding DNA: TGTGCCAGCAGCTCCGGCGGAACTCCACAAGAGACCCAGTACTTC.

This clone occurred a few times. The chain uses TRBV5-1 and TRBJ1-2; TRBD1 matches 7 bases. CDR1 SGHRS and CDR2 YFSETQ come from the germline V gene. The CDR3 has 13 amino acids. With V trimmed by 3 bases and J by 8 bases, 7 bases remained unmatched. The CDR3 here is CASSYGTQGGYTF. CDR3 DNA sequence: TGCGCCAGCAGCTACGGGACACAGGGGGGCTACACCTTC.